This passage covers 24 T cell receptor beta chains from one sample sequenced in a study of breast tumors, draining lymph nodes, adjacent tissues. TCRdb called the multiplex PCR reads again in MiXCR, with one record for every CDR3 protein. The table shows some 65,000 distinct CDR3 sequences, with about 40% occurring only once. Source material: breast tumor tissue. These receptors were collected from a female donor with breast cancer. Some clones in this sample may be carry-over from other donors' samples.

The chain is built from TRBV9 and TRBJ2-3, with a possible D match to TRBD2 (5 bases). This CDR3 is 15 amino acids long. Trimming removed 0 bases at V and 3 bases at J, with 11 bases between. Germline lookup yields CDR1 SGDLS and CDR2 YYNGEE. CDR3 amino acids: CASSVEERSTDTQYF. CDR3 coding DNA: TGTGCCAGCAGCGTAGAGGAGCGGTCTACAGATACGCAGTATTTT.

This clonotype was counted at least ten times. The chain links TRBV4-1 to TRBJ2-2; the D gene is possibly TRBD1 (6 bases). The CDR3 is 15 amino acids. Germline V gene lookup returns CDR1 MGHRA and CDR2 YSYEKL. Trimming took off 1 base at V and 8 bases at J, with 14 bases between the two ends. In nucleotides, the CDR3 is TGCGCCAGCAGCCAAGGGACAGCCTCTAAGGGGGAGCTGTTTTTT. Translated, it gives CASSQGTASKGELFF.

This clonotype was found many times. The V and J genes are TRBV30 and TRBJ2-5, with 12 bases matching TRBD2. CDR1 and CDR2 (germline): GTSNPN, SVGIG (reference sequence). The V and J ends lost 1 base and 2 bases, in that order; junction bases with no gene match: 8. This CDR3 is 17 amino acids long. The CDR3 protein is CAWSGGRTSGVQETQYF. CDR3 DNA: TGTGCCTGGAGTGGAGGAAGGACTAGCGGGGTTCAAGAGACCCAGTACTTC.

This clonotype has a count of ten or more. The J gene is TRBJ2-1, the V gene TRBV5-1, with 14 bases that match TRBD2. Unmatched junction bases numbered 6, after V lost 4 bases and J lost 6 bases. This CDR3 has 16 amino acids. Germline CDR1 reads SGHRS; CDR2 reads YFSETQ. CDR3 DNA sequence: TGCGCCAGCAGCCCCCGGACTAGCGGGAGGAGCAATGAGCAGTTCTTC. As protein: CASSPRTSGRSNEQFF.

This clonotype was detected once. The junction does not match germline at one end; this may be a read error. The chain employs TRBV30 and TRBJ2-1; D is possibly TRBD2 (5 bases). The CDR3 contains 17 residues. Germline assignment: CDR1 GTSNPN and CDR2 SVGIG (reference sequence). Here the CDR3 reads CAWSARTYQSSCNEQFF. For the CDR3, the DNA is TGTGCCTGGAGTGCCAGGACTTACCAGAGCTCCTGCAATGAGCAGTTCTTC.

This clonotype was seen ten or more times. Because the CDR3 is missing its conserved closing phenylalanine or tryptophan, this is likely a read error. Because the CDR3's place on the DNA is in doubt, the DNA is left out and the CDR3 is given as listed by TCRdb. The V and J genes are TRBV6-1 and TRBJ1-5; TRBD1, the D gene given by the table, was not confirmed from the DNA. Per germline, CDR1 MNHNS and CDR2 SASEGT. The CDR3 length equals 11 residues, ends included. The CDR3 loop is CASSEVTDVVV.

In the case of this clonotype: Given a much more abundant clone one base away, this may be a read error. V gene TRBV12-3 or TRBV12-4 combines with J gene TRBJ1-2, with D perhaps TRBD1 (5 bases). V was trimmed by 6 bases and J by 6 bases, leaving 23 bases between them. The CDR3 is 16 residues long. CDR3 residues: CASSHPWRGWEHGYTF. The CDR3 bases are TGTGCCAGCAGCCACCCCTGGAGGGGCTGGGAGCATGGCTACACCTTC.

Turning to this clonotype: A clone one base away is much larger, so this may be a read error. The chain links TRBV30 to TRBJ2-2; D is unclear. CDR1 and CDR2 (germline): GTSNPN, SVGIG (reference sequence). The CDR3 runs to 14 residues. Trimming took off 4 bases at V and 2 bases at J, with 11 bases between the two ends. CDR3 DNA: TGTGCCTGGACGATCGTCACAAACACCGGGGAGCTGTTTTTT. Its translation: CAWTIVTNTGELFF.

As DNA, the CDR3 is TGTGCCAGCAGAGACGCCTCTGGAAACACCATATATTTT. Translated: CASRDASGNTIYF. The chain couples TRBV6-4 to TRBJ1-3; unclear D gene. The V and J ends lost 6 bases and 0 bases respectively, with 6 bases between them. Germline CDR1 MRHNA, CDR2 SNTAGT. The CDR3 extends over 13 amino acids.

The J gene is TRBJ1-2, the V gene TRBV5-6, with 9 bases matching TRBD1. This CDR3 spans 17 amino acids. Looked up from germline, CDR1 is SGHDT and CDR2 is YYEEEE. V lost 4 bases to trimming and J lost 2 bases; unmatched junction nucleotides: 12. This CDR3 reads CASSARTGVPLNYGYTF. The CDR3 coding sequence is TGTGCCAGCAGCGCGCGGACAGGGGTCCCCTTGAACTATGGCTACACCTTC.

Regarding this clonotype: Since the CDR3 does not end with the conserved phenylalanine or tryptophan, this likely comes from a read error. This chain uses TRBV5-1 with TRBJ1-2, with 8 bases aligning to TRBD1. Germline-derived CDR1 and CDR2 are SGHRS and YFSETQ. This CDR3 region has 14 residues. V lost 7 bases to trimming and J lost 2 bases; unmatched junction nucleotides: 7. CDR3 nucleotides: TGCGCCAGCCGGACAAGACAGGGGAACTATGGCTACACCCTC. It is translated as CASRTRQGNYGYTL.

This clonotype was seen ten or more times. The chain has TRBV9 and TRBJ2-1, with 8 nucleotides matching TRBD1. The V gene's germline CDR1 is SGDLS and CDR2 YYNGEE. The CDR3 has 16 amino acids. The ends lost 0 bases at V and 5 bases at J; junction bases unmatched: 7. The CDR3 bases are TGTGCCAGCAGCGTAGAGGGCAGGGGGCAAGACAATGAGCAGTTCTTC. The encoded protein is CASSVEGRGQDNEQFF.

Notes on this clonotype: With a much larger clone just one base away, this may be a read error. The CDR3 coding sequence is TGCGCCAGCAGGTCCCCCGGGGATGAGCACTTCTTC. Amino acids: CASRSPGDEHFF. V and J are TRBV5-1 and TRBJ2-1, with D perhaps matching TRBD2 (5 bases). Germline values: CDR1 SGHRS, CDR2 YFSETQ. CDR3 length: 12 residues.

The CDR3 is CAIGQAPGNTIYF. CDR3 DNA: TGTGCCATAGGACAGGCGCCTGGAAACACCATATATTTT. The chain links TRBV2 to TRBJ1-3; 7 bases line up with TRBD1. Germline CDR1 is SNHLY and CDR2 is FYNNEI. The CDR3 is 13 residues long. V lost 10 bases to trimming and J lost 2 bases; unmatched junction nucleotides: 5.

The genes are TRBV7-8 and TRBJ1-5; D perhaps matches TRBD1 (6 bases). Per the germline V gene, CDR1 is SGHVS and CDR2 is FQNEAQ. The CDR3 runs to 13 residues. Trimming left V 1 base short and J 7 bases short, with 8 bases between. As DNA, the CDR3 is TGTGCCAGCAGCTTAGTCAGGGGACAGCCCCAGCATTTT. Translated, it gives CASSLVRGQPQHF.

As to this clonotype: The final CDR3 position lacks the conserved phenylalanine or tryptophan, pointing to a likely read error. The chain carries TRBV9 and TRBJ2-3, with D tentatively TRBD1 (6 bases). V was trimmed by 3 bases and J by 4 bases, leaving 9 bases between them. The CDR3 totals 13 residues. Germline CDR1 is SGDLS and CDR2 is YYNGEE. This CDR3 reads CASSDQGPDTQYS. In nucleotides, the CDR3 is TGTGCCAGCAGCGACCAGGGGCCAGATACGCAGTATTCC.

This clonotype was observed many times. V is TRBV2 and J is TRBJ2-3; D remains unclear. The CDR3 is made up of 16 amino acids. Germline V gene sequence: CDR1 SNHLY, CDR2 FYNNEI. V was pared by 9 bases and J by 2 bases, with 21 bases between. CDR3 sequence (DNA): TGTGCCAGTCTGCCGTCCGACATACGGAACACAGATACGCAGTATTTT. Translating it yields CASLPSDIRNTDTQYF.

The V call is TRBV27, the J call TRBJ2-2; 12 bases agree with TRBD2. The CDR3 sequence is 15 residues long. Germline assignment: CDR1 MNHEY and CDR2 SMNVEV (reference sequence). The CDR3 is CARDGTSGFTGELFF. As DNA, the CDR3 is TGTGCTAGAGATGGGACTAGCGGGTTCACCGGGGAGCTGTTTTTT.

The chain has TRBV29-1 and TRBJ1-2; D call uncertain. Germline lookup yields CDR1 SQVTM and CDR2 ANQGSEA. The ends were cut back, 4 bases at V and 2 bases at J, with 11 bases in the middle. This CDR3 comprises 13 residues. The CDR3 DNA follows: TGCAGCGTTGGGACCGGTACGAACTATGGCTACACCTTC. Residues: CSVGTGTNYGYTF.

A note on this clonotype: A much larger clone lies one base from this, so it may be a read error. In DNA, the CDR3 is TGTGCCAGCGCCCAGAGAGGGCCTGGCACAGATACGCAGTGTTTT. Protein product: CASAQRGPGTDTQCF. The rearrangement links TRBV3-1 to TRBJ2-3; perhaps TRBD2 as D (5 bases). The CDR3 consists of 15 residues. Germline V gene lookup returns CDR1 LGHDT and CDR2 YNNKEL (reference sequence).

This clonotype was seen repeatedly, ten times or more. The junction shows a germline mismatch at one end, possibly a read error. The genes are TRBV7-7 and TRBJ2-1, with D possibly being TRBD1 (6 bases). The CDR3 is 13 residues long. Germline values: CDR1 SSHAT, CDR2 FNYEAQ (reference sequence). The CDR3 protein is CASSRQANNEQFF. The CDR3 region has the DNA TGTGCTAGCAGCCGACAGGCTAACAATGAGCAGTTCTTC.

This clonotype has ten or more counts. A much bigger clone sits one base away, suggesting this may be a read error. The genes are TRBV20-1 and TRBJ1-6; no reliable D call. The germline gives CDR1 DFQATT, CDR2 SNEGSKA (reference sequence). The CDR3 spans 12 residues. CDR3 bases: TGCAGTGCCCAAGATTATCAATCACCCCCCCACTTT. This encodes CSAQDYQSPPHF.

The sample holds a few counts of this clonotype. A much more abundant neighbour one base away suggests this may be a read error. The chain joins TRBV5-4 to TRBJ2-5; D is undetermined. V was clipped by 0 bases and J by 5 bases, with 11 bases between them. Germline V gene lookup returns CDR1 SGHNT and CDR2 YYREEE (reference sequence). This CDR3 is built from 14 residues. CDR3 protein: CASSLDAAAETQYF. The CDR3 DNA reads TGTGCCAGCAGCTTGGATGCGGCAGCGGAGACCCAGTACTTC. Looking up the rest from reference TRBV5-4 and TRBJ2-5 gives the full variable domain: ETGVTQSPTHLIKTRGQQVTLRCSSQSGHNTVSWYQQALGQGPQFIFQYYREEENGRGNFPPRFSGLQFPNYSSELNVNALELDDSALYLCASSLDAAAETQYFGPGTRLLVL.

This chain's CDR3 is CSVGDRVRGRGTSAAQETQYF. For the CDR3, the DNA is TGCAGCGTTGGAGATAGGGTACGAGGTAGGGGGACTAGCGCCGCTCAAGAGACCCAGTACTTC. This chain connects TRBV29-1 to TRBJ2-5; 10 nucleotides agree with TRBD2. V gave up 4 bases and J gave up 2 bases; unmatched junction bases: 25. Germline assignment: CDR1 SQVTM and CDR2 ANQGSEA. The CDR3 runs to 21 residues.